Below are 26 T cell receptor beta chains sequenced from a single sample in a study of cytomegalovirus exposure and HLA in healthy donors. With 60 Vbeta and 13 Jbeta primers, the PCR was carried out. Sequencing used immunoSEQ multiplex PCR; TCRdb keeps in-frame clones, though not all of them. Of under 75,000 clones listed, about two thirds were seen once; the top ten hold around 17%. The source material was PBMCs. These receptors originate from a man between 35 and 55 years old in good health and CMV-seropositive.

The rearrangement uses TRBV6-5 and TRBJ1-1; weak D call: TRBD1 (5 bases). The V gene lost 4 bases and the J gene lost 7 bases, with 10 bases spanning the gap. The CDR3 is 12 residues long. Germline V gene sequence: CDR1 MNHEY, CDR2 SVGAGI. The CDR3 reads CASSSPGGEAFF. CDR3 DNA sequence: TGTGCCAGCAGTTCGCCGGGGGGTGAAGCTTTCTTT.

The CDR3, as DNA: TGTGCCAGCAGTCCCTGGACTAGCGTAAATGAGCAGTTCTTC. Its protein is CASSPWTSVNEQFF. This chain links TRBV27 with TRBJ2-1; 9 nucleotides line up with TRBD2. Trimming cost V 5 bases and J 7 bases; bases outside gene matches: 6. This CDR3 comprises 14 residues. Germline V CDR1 and CDR2: MNHEY, SMNVEV (reference sequence).

The rearrangement uses TRBV6-1 and TRBJ2-4; 9 bases are a match to TRBD2. Trimming cost V 4 bases and J 7 bases; bases outside gene matches: 8. CDR3 length equals 15 residues. CDR1 is MNHNS and CDR2 is SASEGT in the germline V gene. CDR3 residues: CASSALAGVGNIQYF. The DNA for the CDR3 is TGTGCCAGCAGTGCCTTAGCGGGAGTGGGGAACATTCAGTACTTC.

This clone has only one observation. The rearrangement links TRBV11-2 to TRBJ2-7, with TRBD1 matching 12 bases. V lost 5 bases and J lost 7; bases outside the gene matches: 12. CDR3 length: 16 residues. The germline CDR1 and CDR2 sequences are SGHAT and FQNNGV. CDR3 sequence (DNA): TGTGCCAGCAGCACCAACCCGGGACAGGGGGCTAATGAGCAGTACTTC. Its translation: CASSTNPGQGANEQYF.

A remark on this clone: Within the sample, other DNA sequences also encode this same CDR3. This rearrangement joins TRBV6-1 to TRBJ2-7, with 12 bases matching TRBD1. The V and J ends lost 4 bases and 1 base, in that order; junction bases with no gene match: 8. The CDR3 spans 17 residues. Germline V gives CDR1 MNHNS, CDR2 SASEGT. CDR3 amino acids: CASSGWDRGRVSYEQYF. For the CDR3, the DNA is TGTGCCAGCAGTGGGTGGGACAGGGGGCGAGTGTCCTACGAGCAGTACTTC.

The rearrangement links TRBV2 to TRBJ2-2; TRBD1 might be the D (5 bases). This CDR3 contains 12 residues. The ends were cut back, 4 bases at V and 6 bases at J, with 6 bases in the middle. Germline CDR1 is SNHLY and CDR2 is FYNNEI. The CDR3 region has the DNA TGTGCCAGCAGTGGGGGCGCCGGGGAGCTGTTTTTT. Translated, it gives CASSGGAGELFF.

Regarding this clone: Its ends do not fully match the called genes, so a read error is possible. The chain is built from TRBV7-9 and TRBJ2-7; the D gene is possibly TRBD1 (6 bases). CDR1 and CDR2 (germline): SEHNR, FQNEAQ (reference sequence). This CDR3 region has 15 residues. This CDR3 reads CSSSSSGVLSYEQYF. CDR3 in DNA: TGTTCCAGCAGCTCCTCAGGGGTACTCTCCTACGAGCAGTACTTC.

The chain is built from TRBV6-6 and TRBJ2-5, with D possibly being TRBD1 (6 bases). Germline values: CDR1 MNHNY, CDR2 SVGAGI (reference sequence). Trimming took off 5 bases at V and 5 bases at J, with 12 bases between the two ends. CDR3 length: 13 amino acids. CDR3 protein: CASSIVGGETQYF. The CDR3, as DNA: TGTGCCAGCAGTATCGTTGGGGGCGAGACCCAGTACTTC.

This chain links TRBV18 with TRBJ2-7; TRBD2 might be the D (6 bases). The CDR3 runs 14 residues. Germline loops: CDR1 KGHSH, CDR2 LQKENI. Trimming removed 4 bases at V and 1 base at J, with 11 bases between. CDR3 in DNA: TGTGCCAGCTCACAGCCAGGGACTTCCTACGAGCAGTACTTC. Its protein product is CASSQPGTSYEQYF.

The genes are TRBV7-2 and TRBJ2-1; D unclear. The CDR3 loop spans 14 amino acids. Germline CDR1 SGHTA, CDR2 FQGNSA. Trimming pared 5 bases from V and 0 bases from J, leaving 8 bases between. As DNA, the CDR3 is TGTGCCAGCAGCCCCCCTAACTCCTACAATGAGCAGTTCTTC. Residues: CASSPPNSYNEQFF.

The rearrangement uses TRBV4-2 and TRBJ1-2; 7 bases agree with TRBD1. V trimming: 2 bases; J trimming: 4 bases; junction bases outside the gene matches: 1. The CDR3 totals 13 residues. Germline lookup yields CDR1 LGHNA and CDR2 YNFKEQ. Here the CDR3 DNA reads TGTGCCAGCAGCCAACGGGACAGCTATGGCTACACCTTC. Translation gives CASSQRDSYGYTF.

The genes are TRBV30 and TRBJ2-5; possible D gene TRBD1, 5 bases. Trimming pared 2 bases from V and 4 bases from J, leaving 14 bases between. This CDR3 is 14 amino acids long. CDR1 is GTSNPN and CDR2 is SVGIG in the germline V gene (reference sequence). The CDR3 sequence is CAWSPQGQAETQYF. The CDR3 DNA follows: TGTGCCTGGAGTCCTCAGGGCCAGGCAGAGACCCAGTACTTC.

V usage is TRBV6-5 and J usage is TRBJ1-4; 9 nucleotides agree with TRBD1. Germline CDR1 is MNHEY and CDR2 is SVGAGI. The CDR3 is 14 amino acids. The V gene end was trimmed by 5 bases and the J gene end by 12 bases; junction bases not matched to a gene: 10. The CDR3 nucleotides are TGTGCCAGCAGTGTCTTGACAGGGGGGGCGGAACTGTTTTTT. It yields the protein CASSVLTGGAELFF.

The rearrangement joins TRBV30 to TRBJ2-7; a weak D match, TRBD1 (6 bases). The CDR3 length is 13 residues. Looked up from germline, CDR1 is GTSNPN and CDR2 is SVGIG (reference sequence). V lost 5 bases, J lost 2 bases, and 13 bases lay in between. The DNA for the CDR3 is TGTGCCTGGGGGGGCACCGCCCCCTACGAGCAGTACTTC. Translation: CAWGGTAPYEQYF.

J is TRBJ1-2 and V is TRBV4-3; D is unclear. The CDR3 has 11 amino acids. Per the germline V gene, CDR1 is LGHNA and CDR2 is YSLEER. Trimming took off 1 base at V and 7 bases at J, with 4 bases between the two ends. CDR3 nucleotides: TGCGCCAGCAGCCAAGGCGGTGGCTACACCTTC. Translation gives CASSQGGGYTF.

The rearrangement uses TRBV19 and TRBJ1-2; TRBD1 aligns across 10 bases. CDR3 length equals 15 residues. The trim removed 5 bases at V and 3 bases at J, leaving 6 bases unmatched. CDR1 is LNHDA and CDR2 is SQIVND in the germline V gene (reference sequence). The CDR3 DNA reads TGTGCCAGTAGTCCCGGGACAGGGGAGTACTATGGCTACACCTTC. Encoded protein: CASSPGTGEYYGYTF.

The chain joins TRBV29-1 to TRBJ2-6; 8 nucleotides line up with TRBD1. Unmatched junction bases numbered 2, after V lost 4 bases and J lost 0 bases. CDR1 is SQVTM, CDR2 ANQGSEA, per germline. This CDR3 comprises 15 residues. The CDR3 coding sequence is TGCAGCGTTGGGGACAGGACCTCTGGGGCCAACGTCCTGACTTTC. Translating gives CSVGDRTSGANVLTF.

The chain is built from TRBV30 and TRBJ2-7, with 7 bases lining up with TRBD1. The germline gives CDR1 GTSNPN, CDR2 SVGIG (reference sequence). Trimming at V came to 5 bases and at J to 2 bases, leaving 6 bases not matched to a gene. This CDR3 is built from 13 residues. In nucleotides, the CDR3 is TGTGCCTGGCAAGAACAGGGGCCCTACGAGCAGTACTTC. It encodes CAWQEQGPYEQYF.

The V gene is TRBV27, the J gene TRBJ2-5, with D perhaps matching TRBD1 (5 bases). The CDR3 covers 13 residues. Germline V CDR1 and CDR2: MNHEY, SMNVEV (reference sequence). Trimming removed 2 bases at V and 7 bases at J, with 11 bases between. The CDR3 region has the DNA TGTGCCAGCAGTTTAGAGCCTAGGGGGACCCAGTACTTC. Encoded protein: CASSLEPRGTQYF.

The sample holds a few counts of this clone. V is TRBV13 and J is TRBJ1-1; D is unclear. The germline V gene encodes CDR1 PRHDT and CDR2 FYEKMQ (reference sequence). V lost 0 bases and J 2 bases, leaving 10 bases between the germline ends. The CDR3 runs to 15 residues. In nucleotides, the CDR3 is TGTGCCAGCAGCTTAGGCGGATCAGGTAACACTGAAGCTTTCTTT. It translates to CASSLGGSGNTEAFF.

The rearrangement links TRBV11-3 to TRBJ2-1, with 7 bases fitting TRBD2. V shed 6 bases and J 1 base; nucleotides not matched to a gene: 6. The CDR3 loop spans 15 amino acids. The germline gives CDR1 SGHNT, CDR2 YENEEA. CDR3 region: CASSFGGGSYNEQFF. CDR3 nucleotide sequence: TGTGCCAGCAGTTTCGGCGGGGGATCCTACAATGAGCAGTTCTTC. Filled out from reference TRBV11-3 and TRBJ2-1, the complete variable domain reads EAGVVQSPRYKIIEKKQPVAFWCNPISGHNTLYWYLQNLGQGPELLIRYENEEAVDDSQLPKDRFSAERLKGVDSTLKIQPAELGDSAVYLCASSFGGGSYNEQFFGPGTRLTVL.

This rearrangement joins TRBV5-1 to TRBJ1-6; D possibly corresponds to TRBD1 (5 bases). Looked up from germline, CDR1 is SGHRS and CDR2 is YFSETQ. Trimming removed 3 bases at V and 7 bases at J, with 11 bases between. The CDR3 is 14 residues long. The CDR3, as DNA: TGCGCCAGCAGCTCCGACAGCACCAATTCACCCCTCCACTTT. Amino acid sequence: CASSSDSTNSPLHF. Full variable domain (remainder filled in from reference TRBV5-1 and TRBJ1-6): KAGVTQTPRYLIKTRGQQVTLSCSPISGHRSVSWYQQTPGQGLQFLFEYFSETQRNKGNFPGRFSGRQFSNSRSEMNVSTLELGDSALYLCASSSDSTNSPLHFGNGTRLTVT.

The V call is TRBV12-5, the J call TRBJ2-5; the match to TRBD2 covers 10 bases. The ends lost 2 bases at V and 5 bases at J; junction bases unmatched: 2. Germline CDR1 reads LGHNT; CDR2 reads FRNRAP. The CDR3 spans 14 residues. The CDR3 DNA reads TGTGCTAGTGGTTTGTCACTAGCGGGGGAGACCCAGTACTTC. This codes for CASGLSLAGETQYF.

The chain employs TRBV30 and TRBJ1-1; D call uncertain. Germline V CDR1 and CDR2: GTSNPN, SVGIG (reference sequence). This CDR3 has 14 amino acids. Trimming removed 0 bases at V and 8 bases at J, with 16 bases between. DNA of the CDR3: TGTGCCTGGAGTGTTATCCCAGTGTTTGCCGAAGCTTTCTTT. Translated, it gives CAWSVIPVFAEAFF.

The chain's CDR3 is CASSDGRDKKYF. For the CDR3, the DNA is TGTGCCAGCAGCGATGGCCGGGACAAAAAGTACTTC. The V call is TRBV7-9, the J call TRBJ2-7; perhaps TRBD1 as D (6 bases). The CDR3 has 12 amino acids. Trimming cost V 5 bases and J 11 bases, with 16 bases left between them. Looked up from germline, CDR1 is SEHNR and CDR2 is FQNEAQ (reference sequence).

CDR3 amino acids: CAWSVRFNEQFF. The CDR3 nucleotides read TGTGCCTGGAGTGTCCGGTTCAATGAGCAGTTCTTC. The chain uses TRBV30 and TRBJ2-1; D gene unclear. This CDR3 contains 12 residues. Germline values: CDR1 GTSNPN, CDR2 SVGIG (reference sequence). Trimming removed 0 bases from V and 6 bases from J, with 6 bases in between.